This is a list of T cell receptor beta chains from one sample in a study of radiotherapy plus CTLA-4 blockade in lung cancer. The table came from immunoSEQ multiplex PCR; TCRdb's copy has only in-frame clones and leaves some out. The data contain roughly 90,000 clones, just over 85% of them singletons. The specimen comprised peripheral blood, sampled from a patient treated with radiotherapy plus ipilimumab. The receptors derive from a human donor with non-small cell lung cancer that progressed on radiotherapy plus ipilimumab. Both conserved end residues are part of each CDR3. Each record gives: CDR3 DNA, CDR3 protein, V gene, D gene, J gene, clone size. D genes are given only for firm matches. Clone size, where shown, is once, few, many, or a class for clones that have expanded.

CDR3 DNA: TGTGCCAGCAGCAAAGCGCTTTCCTTTATGTCTGACAGGGCAAACACTGAAGCTTTCTTT; CDR3 protein: CASSKALSFMSDRANTEAFF; V gene: TRBV21-1; D gene: NA; J gene: TRBJ1-1; clone size: few
CDR3 DNA: TGTGCCAGCAGCTTAGTATCTAACACCGGGGAGCTGTTTTTT; CDR3 protein: CASSLVSNTGELFF; V gene: TRBV7-9; D gene: NA; J gene: TRBJ2-2; clone size: NA
CDR3 DNA: TGTGCCAGCAGTGAAGCCCCACCCTATGAAGCTTTCTTT; CDR3 protein: CASSEAPPYEAFF; V gene: TRBV2; D gene: NA; J gene: TRBJ1-1; clone size: NA
CDR3 DNA: TGTGCCAGCAGCCAAACCAGATTAGCTAACTATGGCTACACCTTC; CDR3 protein: CASSQTRLANYGYTF; V gene: TRBV6-5; D gene: NA; J gene: TRBJ1-2; clone size: NA
CDR3 DNA: TGTGCCAGCAGCGTAGGATGGGACCCCAACACTGAAGCTTTCTTT; CDR3 protein: CASSVGWDPNTEAFF; V gene: TRBV9; D gene: NA; J gene: TRBJ1-1; clone size: NA
CDR3 DNA: TGTGCCAGCAGCAAAGTGGTGCGGGGGCACAGTTTCAATCAGCCCCAGCATTTT; CDR3 protein: CASSKVVRGHSFNQPQHF; V gene: TRBV21-1; D gene: NA; J gene: TRBJ1-5; clone size: NA
CDR3 DNA: TGTGCCGCCATGGGGGCACTAGCGGGAGGGAATGAGCAGTTCTTC; CDR3 protein: CAAMGALAGGNEQFF; V gene: TRBV6-6; D gene: TRBD2; J gene: TRBJ2-1; clone size: NA
CDR3 DNA: TGTGCCAGCAGAACAGCGGCAACTAATGAAAAACTGTTTTTT; CDR3 protein: CASRTAATNEKLFF; V gene: TRBV6-1; D gene: NA; J gene: TRBJ1-4; clone size: NA
CDR3 DNA: TGCGCCAGCAGCTCATTACAGGGCGGAGGGGCCACCGGGGAGCTGTTTTTT; CDR3 protein: CASSSLQGGGATGELFF; V gene: TRBV5-1; D gene: NA; J gene: TRBJ2-2; clone size: NA
CDR3 DNA: TGTGCCAGCAGCCTAGTGGACCACACAGATACGCAGTATTTT; CDR3 protein: CASSLVDHTDTQYF; V gene: TRBV6-6; D gene: NA; J gene: TRBJ2-3; clone size: once
CDR3 DNA: TGTGCCAGCAGCTGGAACAGACAAGAGACCCAGTACTTC; CDR3 protein: CASSWNRQETQYF; V gene: TRBV2; D gene: NA; J gene: TRBJ2-5; clone size: NA
CDR3 DNA: TGTGCCAGCAGCTCAGGACAGCAAGAGACCCAGTACTTC; CDR3 protein: CASSSGQQETQYF; V gene: TRBV11-3; D gene: NA; J gene: TRBJ2-5; clone size: NA
CDR3 DNA: TGCGCCAGCAGCTTGGGGTCTAGCGGGACCTCCTACGAGCAGTACTTC; CDR3 protein: CASSLGSSGTSYEQYF; V gene: TRBV5-1; D gene: TRBD2; J gene: TRBJ2-7; clone size: NA
CDR3 DNA: TGTGCCAGCAGTTACTCGTATTCATCCTACGAGCAGTACTTC; CDR3 protein: CASSYSYSSYEQYF; V gene: TRBV6-6; D gene: NA; J gene: TRBJ2-7; clone size: NA
CDR3 DNA: TGTGCCAGTAGTATGGGCAGGGGAAGGTCTGAAGCTTTCTTT; CDR3 protein: CASSMGRGRSEAFF; V gene: TRBV19; D gene: NA; J gene: TRBJ1-1; clone size: NA
CDR3 DNA: TGCAGCGTTTTAAAAAGGGGCACCGGGGAGCTGTTTTTT; CDR3 protein: CSVLKRGTGELFF; V gene: TRBV29-1; D gene: NA; J gene: TRBJ2-2; clone size: NA
CDR3 DNA: TGTGCCAGCAGCTTATTTAGGGGGCAGGGCGGGGAGCTGTTTTTT; CDR3 protein: CASSLFRGQGGELFF; V gene: TRBV7-3; D gene: TRBD1; J gene: TRBJ2-2; clone size: NA
CDR3 DNA: TGTGCCAGCAGTCCGGACAGCGGCTACACCTTC; CDR3 protein: CASSPDSGYTF; V gene: TRBV28; D gene: NA; J gene: TRBJ1-2; clone size: NA
CDR3 DNA: TGTGCCAGCAGGGGACAGGGTCTATATGGCTACACCTTC; CDR3 protein: CASRGQGLYGYTF; V gene: TRBV2; D gene: TRBD1; J gene: TRBJ1-2; clone size: NA
CDR3 DNA: TGTGCCAGCAGCCCCGCAGGCGGCCGGGGATACTATGGCTACACCTTC; CDR3 protein: CASSPAGGRGYYGYTF; V gene: TRBV9; D gene: NA; J gene: TRBJ1-2; clone size: NA
CDR3 DNA: TGCACCAGCAGCCAAGACGGGACTAGCGGGAGGGCCAGTAATTTGCCCACCGGGGAGCTGTTTTTT; CDR3 protein: CTSSQDGTSGRASNLPTGELFF; V gene: TRBV1; D gene: NA; J gene: TRBJ2-2; clone size: NA
CDR3 DNA: TGTGCCAGCAACCAGGCCCAGCCGATCACAGATACGCAGTATTTT; CDR3 protein: CASNQAQPITDTQYF; V gene: TRBV2; D gene: NA; J gene: TRBJ2-3; clone size: NA
CDR3 DNA: TGTGCCAGCAGTGAAGTTAAGGGGAGCTATGGCTACACCTTC; CDR3 protein: CASSEVKGSYGYTF; V gene: TRBV2; D gene: NA; J gene: TRBJ1-2; clone size: NA
CDR3 DNA: TGTGCCAGCAGCCAAGGGCCTAGCGGGAGCCTCTACAATGAGCAGTTCTTC; CDR3 protein: CASSQGPSGSLYNEQFF; V gene: TRBV4-2; D gene: TRBD2; J gene: TRBJ2-1; clone size: NA
CDR3 DNA: TGTGCCAGCTCACTAGAAAGATCCTATGGCTACACCTTC; CDR3 protein: CASSLERSYGYTF; V gene: TRBV18; D gene: NA; J gene: TRBJ1-2; clone size: NA
CDR3 DNA: TGCGCCAGCAGGGGAGGGCTTGGTACTGAAGCTTTCTTT; CDR3 protein: CASRGGLGTEAFF; V gene: TRBV10-2; D gene: NA; J gene: TRBJ1-1; clone size: NA
CDR3 DNA: TGTGCCAGCAGCCGTATAGCGGGAGGGAACTACGAGCAGTACTTC; CDR3 protein: CASSRIAGGNYEQYF; V gene: TRBV7-6; D gene: TRBD2; J gene: TRBJ2-7; clone size: NA
CDR3 DNA: TGTGCCAGTAGTACAGGGCCAAGCCAGCCCCAGCATTTT; CDR3 protein: CASSTGPSQPQHF; V gene: TRBV19; D gene: NA; J gene: TRBJ1-5; clone size: NA
CDR3 DNA: TGTGCCAGCAGCGTAGCGCAGGGGGGTCCCGAGCAGTACTTC; CDR3 protein: CASSVAQGGPEQYF; V gene: TRBV9; D gene: NA; J gene: TRBJ2-7; clone size: NA
CDR3 DNA: TGCGCCAGCAGTGAGGGTTTCAGACTCAATCAGCCCCAGCATTTT; CDR3 protein: CASSEGFRLNQPQHF; V gene: TRBV10-2; D gene: NA; J gene: TRBJ1-5; clone size: NA
CDR3 DNA: TGTGCCAGCTCACCACTATTCAGCGGGGCGAACACCGGGGAGCTGTTTTTT; CDR3 protein: CASSPLFSGANTGELFF; V gene: TRBV18; D gene: TRBD2; J gene: TRBJ2-2; clone size: once
CDR3 DNA: TGCACCGTGAGGACAGATGTCTACAATGAGCAGTTCTTC; CDR3 protein: CTVRTDVYNEQFF; V gene: TRBV29-1; D gene: NA; J gene: TRBJ2-1; clone size: NA
CDR3 DNA: TGCAGTGCTAGCCAGACCGGGGAGCTGTTTTTT; CDR3 protein: CSASQTGELFF; V gene: TRBV20-1; D gene: NA; J gene: TRBJ2-2; clone size: NA
CDR3 DNA: TGTACCAGCAGTTCTAGACTAGCGGGAGGGCCTGGTGGGACAGATACGCAGTATTTT; CDR3 protein: CTSSSRLAGGPGGTDTQYF; V gene: TRBV27; D gene: TRBD2; J gene: TRBJ2-3; clone size: NA
CDR3 DNA: TGTGCCATCAGCTTGACGGGGAGCAATCAGCCCCAGCATTTT; CDR3 protein: CAISLTGSNQPQHF; V gene: TRBV10-3; D gene: NA; J gene: TRBJ1-5; clone size: NA
CDR3 DNA: TGTGCCAGCAGCTTACTAGTGACAGATACGCAGTATTTT; CDR3 protein: CASSLLVTDTQYF; V gene: TRBV5-6; D gene: NA; J gene: TRBJ2-3; clone size: NA
CDR3 DNA: TGCGCCAGCAGGGAATCCCAGGGGGACCTCTGCAATCAGCCCCAGCATTTT; CDR3 protein: CASRESQGDLCNQPQHF; V gene: TRBV10-1; D gene: TRBD1; J gene: TRBJ1-5; clone size: NA
CDR3 DNA: TGCGCCAGCAGTCAATCAAGGGAGAGGGAGTGCCCTTGGAGGAACACTGAAGCTTTCTTT; CDR3 protein: CASSQSRERECPWRNTEAFF; V gene: TRBV23-1; D gene: NA; J gene: TRBJ1-1; clone size: few
CDR3 DNA: TGCGCCAGCAGCCATAGGACAACGCCAGAGACCCAGTACTTC; CDR3 protein: CASSHRTTPETQYF; V gene: TRBV5-1; D gene: NA; J gene: TRBJ2-5; clone size: NA
CDR3 DNA: TGTGCCAGCAGCCCATCAGGGGCTAGCACAGATACGCAGTATTTT; CDR3 protein: CASSPSGASTDTQYF; V gene: TRBV7-9; D gene: NA; J gene: TRBJ2-3; clone size: NA
CDR3 DNA: TGCAGCGTCGTGGGTCGGGGATCGTACAATGAGCAGTTCTTC; CDR3 protein: CSVVGRGSYNEQFF; V gene: TRBV29-1; D gene: NA; J gene: TRBJ2-1; clone size: NA
CDR3 DNA: TGTGCCAGCAGCTTTTTGGGTGGAGATACGCAGTATTTT; CDR3 protein: CASSFLGGDTQYF; V gene: TRBV7-9; D gene: NA; J gene: TRBJ2-3; clone size: NA
CDR3 DNA: TGTGCCAGCAGCCAGACAGAGCCCGGGCCCCAGCATTTT; CDR3 protein: CASSQTEPGPQHF; V gene: TRBV6-5; D gene: NA; J gene: TRBJ1-5; clone size: NA
CDR3 DNA: TGTGCCAGCAGGACAGGGTTAAATAGCAATCAGCCCCAGCATTTT; CDR3 protein: CASRTGLNSNQPQHF; V gene: TRBV5-8; D gene: TRBD1; J gene: TRBJ1-5; clone size: NA
CDR3 DNA: TGTGCCAGCAGTCTAGGGACTGATACGCAGTATTTT; CDR3 protein: CASSLGTDTQYF; V gene: TRBV28; D gene: NA; J gene: TRBJ2-3; clone size: NA
CDR3 DNA: TGTGCCAGCAGCCCTTCCCCTACAAATCCTCCTAACTATGGCTACACCTTC; CDR3 protein: CASSPSPTNPPNYGYTF; V gene: TRBV5-5; D gene: NA; J gene: TRBJ1-2; clone size: NA
CDR3 DNA: TGTGCCAGCAGCCGAGGACTAGCGGGAACAGATACGCAGTATTTT; CDR3 protein: CASSRGLAGTDTQYF; V gene: TRBV7-3; D gene: TRBD2; J gene: TRBJ2-3; clone size: NA